Listed here is a single T cell receptor (beta chain). The antigen is undetermined. The CDR3 totals 19 residues. The germline CDR1 and CDR2 sequences are WSHSY and SAAADI. This sample was included in a study of T cells expressing NK-cell markers. The study, taken as a whole, reports: In several donors, dominant clonotypes made up about 25-60.1% of CD3+CD56-NKG2C+ cells.

TCRdb reprocessed the 5' RACE reads and keeps a single row for each CDR3 protein, giving no DNA. This repertoire includes 130,000 to 150,000 distinct CDR3 sequences. The TCR comes from a man aged 18 to 30 in good health. V gene TRBV10-2 combines with J gene TRBJ2-1; with no DNA, the TCRdb D assignment of TRBD2 cannot be verified. The sample consisted of blood T cells: a sorted CD56 or NKG2C T cell subset, CD4+ or CD8+ T cells, or bulk PBMC T cells (not recorded which). The CDR3 protein is CASSESTLASEAPYNEQFF.